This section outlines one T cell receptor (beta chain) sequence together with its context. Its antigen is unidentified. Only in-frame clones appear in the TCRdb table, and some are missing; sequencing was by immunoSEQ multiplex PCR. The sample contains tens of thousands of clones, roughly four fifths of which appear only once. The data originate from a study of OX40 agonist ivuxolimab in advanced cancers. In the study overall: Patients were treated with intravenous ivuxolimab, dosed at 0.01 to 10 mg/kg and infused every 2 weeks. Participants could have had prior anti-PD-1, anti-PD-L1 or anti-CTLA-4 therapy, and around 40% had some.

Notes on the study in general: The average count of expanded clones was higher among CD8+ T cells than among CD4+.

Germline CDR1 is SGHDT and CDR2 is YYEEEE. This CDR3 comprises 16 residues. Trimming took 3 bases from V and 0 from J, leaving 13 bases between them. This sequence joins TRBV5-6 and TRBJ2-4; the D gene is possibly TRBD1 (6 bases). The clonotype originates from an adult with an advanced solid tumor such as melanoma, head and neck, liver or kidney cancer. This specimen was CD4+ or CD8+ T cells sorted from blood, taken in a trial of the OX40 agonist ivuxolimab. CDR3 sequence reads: CASSYSGELAKNIQYF. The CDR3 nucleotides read TGTGCCAGCAGCTATTCAGGGGAACTAGCCAAAAACATTCAGTACTTC.